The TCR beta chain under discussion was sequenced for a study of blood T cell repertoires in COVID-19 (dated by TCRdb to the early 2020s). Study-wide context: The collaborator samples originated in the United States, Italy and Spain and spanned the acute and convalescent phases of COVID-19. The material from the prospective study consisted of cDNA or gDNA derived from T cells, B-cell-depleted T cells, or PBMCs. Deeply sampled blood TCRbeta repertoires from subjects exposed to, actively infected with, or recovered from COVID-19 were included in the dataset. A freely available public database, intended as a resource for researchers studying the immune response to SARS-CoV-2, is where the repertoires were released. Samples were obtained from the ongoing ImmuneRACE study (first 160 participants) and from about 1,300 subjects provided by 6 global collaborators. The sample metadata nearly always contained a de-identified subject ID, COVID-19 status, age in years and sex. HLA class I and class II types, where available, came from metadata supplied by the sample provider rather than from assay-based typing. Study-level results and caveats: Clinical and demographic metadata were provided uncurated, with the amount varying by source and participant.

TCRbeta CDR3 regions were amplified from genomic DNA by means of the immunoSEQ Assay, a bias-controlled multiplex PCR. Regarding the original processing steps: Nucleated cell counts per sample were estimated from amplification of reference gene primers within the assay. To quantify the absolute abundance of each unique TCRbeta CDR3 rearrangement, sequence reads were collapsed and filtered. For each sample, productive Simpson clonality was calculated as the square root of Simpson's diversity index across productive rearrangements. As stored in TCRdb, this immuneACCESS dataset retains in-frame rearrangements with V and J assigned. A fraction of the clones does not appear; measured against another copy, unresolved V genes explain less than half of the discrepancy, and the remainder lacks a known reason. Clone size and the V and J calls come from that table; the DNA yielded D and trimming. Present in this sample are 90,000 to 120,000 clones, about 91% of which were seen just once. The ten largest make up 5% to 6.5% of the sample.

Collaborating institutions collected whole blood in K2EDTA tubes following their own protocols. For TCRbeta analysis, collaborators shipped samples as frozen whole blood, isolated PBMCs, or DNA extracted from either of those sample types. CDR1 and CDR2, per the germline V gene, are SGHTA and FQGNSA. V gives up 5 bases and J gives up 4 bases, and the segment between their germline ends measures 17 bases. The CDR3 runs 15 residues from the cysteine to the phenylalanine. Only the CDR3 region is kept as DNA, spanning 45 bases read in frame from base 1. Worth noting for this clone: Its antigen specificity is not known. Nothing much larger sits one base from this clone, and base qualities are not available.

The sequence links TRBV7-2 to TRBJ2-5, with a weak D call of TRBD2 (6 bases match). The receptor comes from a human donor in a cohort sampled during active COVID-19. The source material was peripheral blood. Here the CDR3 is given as CASSTSILAPETQYF. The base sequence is TGTGCCAGCAGCACTAGCATCTTAGCCCCAGAGACCCAGTACTTC. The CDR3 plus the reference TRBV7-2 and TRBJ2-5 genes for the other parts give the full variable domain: GAGVSQSPSNKVTEKGKDVELRCDPISGHTALYWYRQSLGQGLEFLIYFQGNSAPDKSGLPSDRFSAERTGGSVSTLTIQRTQQEDSAVYLCASSTSILAPETQYFGPGTRLLVL.